This TCR beta chain was captured in a study of multiple sclerosis patients with progressive multifocal leukoencephalopathy. The CDR3 consists of 17 residues. V was trimmed by 5 bases and J by 0 bases, leaving 20 bases between them. Germline-derived CDR1 and CDR2 are SGHRS and YFSETQ. About this clone: Its antigen is unidentified.

Documented time point: more than ten months of natalizumab therapy. The study, taken as a whole, reports: Expanded clones at PML onset predated and persisted through natalizumab therapy.

Sequencing used immunoSEQ multiplex PCR; TCRdb keeps in-frame clones, though not all of them. In the table there are roughly 29,000 clones, around 89% of which are singletons. This sequence joins TRBV5-1 and TRBJ1-2; D might be TRBD1 (5 bases). The source of this sequence is a human donor with multiple sclerosis. The specimen was PBMCs, collected from a patient treated with natalizumab. The chain's CDR3 is CASSPLGGGDTNYGYTF. In nucleotides, the CDR3 is TGCGCCAGCAGTCCTTTGGGGGGAGGCGATACTAACTATGGCTACACCTTC.